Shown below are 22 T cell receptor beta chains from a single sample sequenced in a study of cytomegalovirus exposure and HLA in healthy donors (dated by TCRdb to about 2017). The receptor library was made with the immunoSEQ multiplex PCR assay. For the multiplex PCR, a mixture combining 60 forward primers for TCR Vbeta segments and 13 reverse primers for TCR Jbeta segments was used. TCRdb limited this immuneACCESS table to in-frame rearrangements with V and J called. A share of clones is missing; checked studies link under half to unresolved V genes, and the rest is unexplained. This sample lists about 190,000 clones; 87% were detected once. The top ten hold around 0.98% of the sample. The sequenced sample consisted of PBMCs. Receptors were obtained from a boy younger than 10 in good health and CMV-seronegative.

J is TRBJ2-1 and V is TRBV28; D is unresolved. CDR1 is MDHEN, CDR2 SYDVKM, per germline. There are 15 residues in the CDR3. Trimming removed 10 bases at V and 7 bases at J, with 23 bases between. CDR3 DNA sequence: TGTGCCACCACCGCTTCAGGCAAATTACGGAATGAGCAGTTCTTC. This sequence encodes CATTASGKLRNEQFF.

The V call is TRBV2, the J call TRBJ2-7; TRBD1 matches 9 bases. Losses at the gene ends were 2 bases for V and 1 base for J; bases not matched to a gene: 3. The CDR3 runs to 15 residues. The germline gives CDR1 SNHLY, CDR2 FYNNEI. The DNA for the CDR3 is TGTGCCAGCAGTGAACGACAGGGGGAATCCTACGAGCAGTACTTC. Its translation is CASSERQGESYEQYF. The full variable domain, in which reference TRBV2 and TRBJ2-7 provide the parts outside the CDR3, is EPEVTQTPSHQVTQMGQEVILRCVPISNHLYFYWYRQILGQKVEFLVSFYNNEISEKSEIFDDQFSVERPDGSNFTLKIRSTKLEDSAMYFCASSERQGESYEQYFGPGTRLTVT.

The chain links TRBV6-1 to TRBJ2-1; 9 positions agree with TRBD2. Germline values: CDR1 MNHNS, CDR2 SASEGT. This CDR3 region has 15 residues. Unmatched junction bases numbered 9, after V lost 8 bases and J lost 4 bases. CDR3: CASHGSLAGYNEQFF. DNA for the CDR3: TGTGCCAGCCACGGTAGCCTAGCGGGGTACAATGAGCAGTTCTTC.

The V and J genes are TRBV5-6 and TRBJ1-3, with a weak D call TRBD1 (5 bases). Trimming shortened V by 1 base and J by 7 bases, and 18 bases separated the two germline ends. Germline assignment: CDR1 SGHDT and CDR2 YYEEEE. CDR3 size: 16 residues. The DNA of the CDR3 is TGTGCCAGCAGCTTGAGTTTTGCCAGGGCGGTCAACACCATATATTTT. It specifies CASSLSFARAVNTIYF.

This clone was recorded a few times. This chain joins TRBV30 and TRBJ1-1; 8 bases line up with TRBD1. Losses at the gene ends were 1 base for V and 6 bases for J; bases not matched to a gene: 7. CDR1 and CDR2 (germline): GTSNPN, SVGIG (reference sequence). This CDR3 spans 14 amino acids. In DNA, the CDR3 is TGTGCCTGGAGTGGGGGCAGGGGGCGACCTGAAGCTTTCTTT. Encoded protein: CAWSGGRGRPEAFF.

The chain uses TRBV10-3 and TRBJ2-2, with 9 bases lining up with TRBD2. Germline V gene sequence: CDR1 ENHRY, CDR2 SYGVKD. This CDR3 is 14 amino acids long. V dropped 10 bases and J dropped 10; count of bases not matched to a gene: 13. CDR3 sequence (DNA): TGTGCCAACGGGGCGCGGGAGGGCCTGGAGGAGCTGTTTTTT. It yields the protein CANGAREGLEELFF.

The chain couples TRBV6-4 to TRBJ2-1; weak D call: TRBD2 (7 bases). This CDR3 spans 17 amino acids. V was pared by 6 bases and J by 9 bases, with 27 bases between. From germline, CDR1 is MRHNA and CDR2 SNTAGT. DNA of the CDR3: TGTGCCAGCAGCGCTCTTCCGGGGGGCGGGAGTTTGAGTGAGCAGTTCTTC. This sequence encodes CASSALPGGGSLSEQFF.

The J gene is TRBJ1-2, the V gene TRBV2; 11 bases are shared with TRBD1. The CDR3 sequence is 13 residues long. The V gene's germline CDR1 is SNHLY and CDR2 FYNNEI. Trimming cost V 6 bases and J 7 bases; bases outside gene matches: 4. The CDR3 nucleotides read TGTGCCAGCAGGGGACAGGGGGACGGTGGCTACACCTTC. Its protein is CASRGQGDGGYTF.

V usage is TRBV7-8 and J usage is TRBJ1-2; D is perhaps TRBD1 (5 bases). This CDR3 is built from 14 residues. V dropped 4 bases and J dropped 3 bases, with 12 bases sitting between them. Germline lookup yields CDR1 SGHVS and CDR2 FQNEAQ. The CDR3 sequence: CASSSLGLDYGYTF. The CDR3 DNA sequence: TGTGCCAGCAGCTCCCTGGGACTGGACTATGGCTACACCTTC.

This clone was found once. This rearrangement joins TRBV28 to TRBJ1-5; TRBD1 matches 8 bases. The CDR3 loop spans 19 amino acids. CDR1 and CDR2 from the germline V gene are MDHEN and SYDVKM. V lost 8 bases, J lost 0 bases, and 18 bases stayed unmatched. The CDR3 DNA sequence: TGTGCCAGCGGAGCAGGAAGGGACAGGCTTTTATATAGCAATCAGCCCCAGCATTTT. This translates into CASGAGRDRLLYSNQPQHF.

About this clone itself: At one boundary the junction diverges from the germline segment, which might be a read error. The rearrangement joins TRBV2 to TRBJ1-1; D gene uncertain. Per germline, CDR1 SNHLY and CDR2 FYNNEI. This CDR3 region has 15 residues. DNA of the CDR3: TGTGCCAGCAGTGTTTATGGGCTATTGAACGCTGAAGCTTTCTTT. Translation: CASSVYGLLNAEAFF.

This CDR3 is CSVRLSSNEQFF. The CDR3 DNA reads TGCAGCGTACGACTATCCTCTAATGAGCAGTTCTTC. The rearrangement uses TRBV29-1 and TRBJ2-1; tentatively, D is TRBD2 (5 bases). Looked up from germline, CDR1 is SQVTM and CDR2 is ANQGSEA. The CDR3 totals 12 residues. V was shortened by 6 bases and J by 7 bases, with 13 bases between the two germline ends.

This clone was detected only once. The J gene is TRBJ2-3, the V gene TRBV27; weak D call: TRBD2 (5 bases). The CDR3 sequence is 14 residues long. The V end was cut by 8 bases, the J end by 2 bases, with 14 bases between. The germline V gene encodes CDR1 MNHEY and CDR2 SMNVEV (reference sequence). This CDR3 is CASAGSPHTDTQYF. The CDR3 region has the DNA TGTGCCAGCGCGGGCTCCCCACACACAGATACGCAGTATTTT.

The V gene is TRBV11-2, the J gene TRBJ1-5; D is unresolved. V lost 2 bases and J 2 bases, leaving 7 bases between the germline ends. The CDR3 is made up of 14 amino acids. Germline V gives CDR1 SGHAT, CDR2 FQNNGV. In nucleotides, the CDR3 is TGTGCCAGCAGCTTAACGGGTGGCAATCAGCCCCAGCATTTT. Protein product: CASSLTGGNQPQHF.

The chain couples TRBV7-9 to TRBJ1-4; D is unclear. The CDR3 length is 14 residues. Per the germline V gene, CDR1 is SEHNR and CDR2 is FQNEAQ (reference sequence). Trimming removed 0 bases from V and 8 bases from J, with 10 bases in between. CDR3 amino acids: CASSLAGGGEKLFF. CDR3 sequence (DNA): TGTGCCAGCAGCTTAGCGGGAGGCGGGGAAAAACTGTTTTTT.

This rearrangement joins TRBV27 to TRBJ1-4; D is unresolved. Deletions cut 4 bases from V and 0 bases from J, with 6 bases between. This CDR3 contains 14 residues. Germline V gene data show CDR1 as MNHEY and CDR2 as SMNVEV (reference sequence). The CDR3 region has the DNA TGTGCCAGCAGTTGGCGGGCAACTAATGAAAAACTGTTTTTT. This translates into CASSWRATNEKLFF.

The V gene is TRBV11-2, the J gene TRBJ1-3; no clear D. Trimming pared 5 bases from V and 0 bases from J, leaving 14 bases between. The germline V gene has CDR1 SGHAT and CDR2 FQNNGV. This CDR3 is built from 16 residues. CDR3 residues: CASSARTEFSGNTIYF. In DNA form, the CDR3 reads TGTGCCAGCAGCGCCCGGACTGAATTCTCTGGAAACACCATATATTTT.

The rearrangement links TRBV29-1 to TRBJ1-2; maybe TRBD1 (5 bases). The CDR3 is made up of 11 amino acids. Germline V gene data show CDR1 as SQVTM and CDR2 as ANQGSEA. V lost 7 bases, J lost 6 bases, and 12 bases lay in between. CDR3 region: CSAHGGDGYTF. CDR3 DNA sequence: TGCAGCGCCCATGGAGGGGATGGCTACACCTTC.

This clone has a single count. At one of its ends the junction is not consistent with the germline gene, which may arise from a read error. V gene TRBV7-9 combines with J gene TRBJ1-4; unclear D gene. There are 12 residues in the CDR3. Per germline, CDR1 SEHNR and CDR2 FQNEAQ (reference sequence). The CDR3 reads CSSSLSGEKLFF. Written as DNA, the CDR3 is TGTTCCAGCAGCTTATCAGGCGAAAAACTGTTTTTT.

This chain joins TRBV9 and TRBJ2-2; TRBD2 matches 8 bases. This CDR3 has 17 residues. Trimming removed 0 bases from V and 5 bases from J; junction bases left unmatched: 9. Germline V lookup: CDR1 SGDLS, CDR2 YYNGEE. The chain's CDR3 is CASSVAGGGLGTGELFF. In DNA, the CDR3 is TGTGCCAGCAGCGTAGCTGGAGGGGGACTAGGGACCGGGGAGCTGTTTTTT.

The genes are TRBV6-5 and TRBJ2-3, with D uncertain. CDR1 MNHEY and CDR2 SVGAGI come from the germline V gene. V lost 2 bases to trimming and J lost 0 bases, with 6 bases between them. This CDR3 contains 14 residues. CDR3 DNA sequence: TGTGCCAGCAGTTACGAGCTTAGCACAGATACGCAGTATTTT. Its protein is CASSYELSTDTQYF.

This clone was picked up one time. CDR3 protein: CASSERTSGQETQYF. The DNA of the CDR3 is TGTGCCAGCAGTGAACGGACTAGCGGCCAAGAGACCCAGTACTTC. This rearrangement joins TRBV2 to TRBJ2-5, with 10 bases matching TRBD2. V lost 2 bases to trimming and J lost 1 base; unmatched junction nucleotides: 1. The CDR3 has 15 amino acids. The germline V gene has CDR1 SNHLY and CDR2 FYNNEI.